The clone carrying this TCR beta chain was observed at least ten times. Its antigen is not identified. The V end was cut by 6 bases, the J end by 4 bases, with 16 bases between. Germline V gene lookup returns CDR1 SQVTM and CDR2 ANQGSEA. This CDR3 has 15 amino acids. The sample originates from a study of T cells in Graves' hyperthyroidism and ophthalmopathy. Findings of the study overall: Model predictions of ophthalmopathy came a median around 6.5 months before onset. Also found in blood were most expanded thyroid clonotypes above 0.001.

The study left out patients who had uncontrolled infection, other autoimmune disease, pregnancy or lactation. Amplified TCR beta CDR3 regions derived from RNA transcripts. The primer set for the first-round RT-PCR of the TCR CDR3 was HTBI. From the multiplex PCR reads, TCRdb called clonotypes with MiXCR, one entry per CDR3 protein. The repertoire holds 800,000 or so distinct CDR3 sequences, with about 38% as singletons. The gene calls are TRBV29-1 and TRBJ2-6; no firm D call. The material sequenced was blood. This clonotype originated in a young man with Graves' hyperthyroidism. This CDR3 is CSVSGLEGGANVLTF. The CDR3 DNA is TGCAGCGTCAGTGGGCTGGAAGGGGGGGCCAACGTCCTGACTTTC.